One sample yielded the 21 T cell receptor beta chains listed below, sequenced in a study of cytomegalovirus exposure and HLA in healthy donors. The PCR made use of 60 Vbeta and 13 Jbeta primers. Here immunoSEQ multiplex PCR was the method, and the copy in TCRdb shows in-frame clones only, minus some. The sample carries 100,000 to 150,000 clones, over 60% recorded once. The specimen was PBMCs. These receptor sequences come from a man aged 25-45 years in good health and CMV-seronegative.

The chain employs TRBV4-1 and TRBJ1-5, with D tentatively TRBD1 (6 bases). From germline, CDR1 is MGHRA and CDR2 YSYEKL. This CDR3 comprises 15 residues. Deletions cut 1 base from V and 5 bases from J, with 12 bases between. DNA of the CDR3: TGCGCCAGCAGCCAAGTTTACAGGGACGATCAGCCCCAGCATTTT. The encoded protein is CASSQVYRDDQPQHF.

The chain carries TRBV5-6 and TRBJ1-2, with D possibly TRBD1 on 5 matching bases. Trimming took off 4 bases at V and 5 bases at J, with 9 bases between the two ends. Germline values: CDR1 SGHDT, CDR2 YYEEEE. The CDR3 is made up of 12 amino acids. The DNA for the CDR3 is TGTGCCAGCAGCCCACAGGAGTATGGCTACACCTTC. Protein sequence: CASSPQEYGYTF.

The chain recombines TRBV16 with TRBJ1-2, with no clear D. Germline CDR1 and CDR2: KGHSY and FQNENV. The ends were cut back, 7 bases at V and 2 bases at J, with 11 bases in the middle. This CDR3 region has 13 residues. The CDR3 nucleotides read TGTGCCAGCACCGTGACAAGGAACTATGGCTACACCTTC. The encoded protein is CASTVTRNYGYTF.

The chain carries TRBV12-5 and TRBJ1-5, with no clear D. The CDR3 totals 12 residues. Trimming stripped 7 bases from V and 8 bases from J, with 12 bases between. Germline V gene sequence: CDR1 LGHNT, CDR2 FRNRAP. The CDR3 bases are TGTGCTAGTGACGCCTTTCACAAGCCCCAGCATTTT. Its translation is CASDAFHKPQHF.

The CDR3 sequence is CASSYSTSVDSPLHF. CDR3 DNA sequence: TGTGCCAGCAGCTACTCGACATCCGTTGATTCACCCCTCCACTTT. The V and J genes are TRBV7-6 and TRBJ1-6; D is unresolved. The germline V and J ends were trimmed by 4 bases and 8 bases, with 15 bases remaining between them. CDR1 SGHVS and CDR2 FNYEAQ come from the germline V gene. This CDR3 has 15 amino acids.

The chain carries TRBV6-1 and TRBJ2-1, with D unresolved. CDR1 and CDR2 (germline): MNHNS, SASEGT. The CDR3 consists of 12 residues. V was clipped by 7 bases and J by 4 bases, with 8 bases between them. In DNA form, the CDR3 reads TGTGCCAGCACCCTTACATACAATGAGCAGTTCTTC. Protein product: CASTLTYNEQFF.

The chain uses TRBV30 and TRBJ1-2, with no clear D. Between the trimmed V and J ends, which lost 2 bases and 5 bases, there was a span of 9 bases. Germline CDR1 reads GTSNPN; CDR2 reads SVGIG (reference sequence). The length of the CDR3 is 12 residues. The CDR3, as DNA: TGTGCCTGGAGTTACCAGACATATGGCTACACCTTC. Translation gives CAWSYQTYGYTF.

This rearrangement joins TRBV12-2 to TRBJ1-6; TRBD1 is taken as the D call from the table, unchecked against the DNA. TRBV12-2 constitutes a pseudogene. This CDR3 has 15 amino acids. This CDR3 reads CASRRNGTVSSPLHF. Written as DNA, the CDR3 is TGTGCAAGTCGCCGGAACGGGACAGTTTCTTCACCCCTCCACTTT.

The chain carries TRBV4-1 and TRBJ2-7, with 9 bases identical to TRBD1. V dropped 1 base and J dropped 2; count of bases not matched to a gene: 3. The germline V gene has CDR1 MGHRA and CDR2 YSYEKL. The CDR3 consists of 15 residues. The DNA of the CDR3 is TGCGCCAGCAGCCAAGTGGGACAGGGTGCCTACGAGCAGTACTTC. Protein product: CASSQVGQGAYEQYF.

DNA of the CDR3: TGTGCCAGCAGCGGACAGATACCCCACCCTTTCTTT. As protein: CASSGQIPHPFF. V is TRBV9 and J is TRBJ1-1; D possibly corresponds to TRBD1 (5 bases). The CDR3 has 12 amino acids. The germline CDR1 and CDR2 sequences are SGDLS and YYNGEE. Trimming left V 3 bases short and J 12 bases short, with 15 bases between.

This chain links TRBV2 with TRBJ1-5; no definite D call. Trimming took 3 bases from V and 5 from J, leaving 11 bases between them. The CDR3 has 14 residues. Germline V lookup: CDR1 SNHLY, CDR2 FYNNEI. CDR3 nucleotide sequence: TGTGCCAGCAGTGAGTTGGGAGCCTATCAGCCCCAGCATTTT. It specifies CASSELGAYQPQHF.

Points on this clone: The junction does not match germline at one end; this may be a read error. The chain is built from TRBV29-1 and TRBJ1-2; 7 nucleotides agree with TRBD1. The CDR3 has 14 amino acids. Per germline, CDR1 SQVTM and CDR2 ANQGSEA. CDR3 sequence (DNA): TGCAGCGGACGGGACAGAATTTACGGAGGACGGAACCTTTTC. It specifies CSGRDRIYGGRNLF.

This clone showed up just a few times. The rearrangement joins TRBV30 to TRBJ2-1; 9 bases align to TRBD2. Germline CDR1 GTSNPN, CDR2 SVGIG (reference sequence). The CDR3 runs to 14 residues. V dropped 2 bases and J dropped 5; count of bases not matched to a gene: 4. For the CDR3, the DNA is TGTGCCTGGAGTACCAGCGGGGGGCACAATGAGCAGTTCTTC. Translating gives CAWSTSGGHNEQFF.

This chain uses TRBV19 with TRBJ1-6; 11 bases are a match to TRBD1. Trimming removed 2 bases from V and 10 bases from J; junction bases left unmatched: 7. There are 16 residues in the CDR3. CDR1 and CDR2 from the germline V gene are LNHDA and SQIVND (reference sequence). CDR3 coding DNA: TGTGCCAGTAGTATAATCTCCGGGACAGGGGGATCACCCCTCCACTTT. As protein: CASSIISGTGGSPLHF.

This clone came up once. The J gene is TRBJ2-6, the V gene TRBV6-4, with a possible D match to TRBD2 (6 bases). The CDR3 runs 13 residues. Germline V lookup: CDR1 MRHNA, CDR2 SNTAGT. V gave up 0 bases and J gave up 12 bases, with 9 bases separating them. CDR3 DNA: TGTGCCAGCAGTGACTCCGGGGGAGGCGTCCTGACTTTC. Amino acid sequence: CASSDSGGGVLTF.

As DNA, the CDR3 is TGTGCCAGTAGGACGGGACAGGGTTCAACTAATGAAAAACTGTTTTTT. This sequence encodes CASRTGQGSTNEKLFF. The chain uses TRBV19 and TRBJ1-4, with 9 bases fitting TRBD1. With V trimmed by 6 bases and J by 0 bases, 5 bases remained unmatched. This CDR3 spans 16 amino acids. Germline V gene sequence: CDR1 LNHDA, CDR2 SQIVND (reference sequence).

The rearrangement uses TRBV5-8 and TRBJ1-5; no firm D call. Per the germline V gene, CDR1 is SGHTS and CDR2 is YDEGEE. This CDR3 is 14 amino acids long. Deletions cut 3 bases from V and 3 bases from J, with 10 bases between. CDR3 region: CASSSRRINQPQHF. The CDR3 DNA follows: TGTGCCAGCAGCTCCCGGCGGATCAATCAGCCCCAGCATTTT.

V and J are TRBV7-9 and TRBJ2-5; 9 bases align to TRBD1. Germline V gene lookup returns CDR1 SEHNR and CDR2 FQNEAQ (reference sequence). This CDR3 comprises 14 residues. Losses at the gene ends were 5 bases for V and 3 bases for J; bases not matched to a gene: 4. CDR3 residues: CASSLGQGKETQYF. The CDR3 DNA is TGTGCCAGCAGCCTGGGACAGGGTAAAGAGACCCAGTACTTC.

The chain couples TRBV7-6 to TRBJ1-4; D remains unclear. The CDR3 contains 15 residues. V was trimmed by 1 base and J by 1 base, leaving 7 bases between them. The germline gives CDR1 SGHVS, CDR2 FNYEAQ. The CDR3 region is CASSLGEGTNEKLFF. CDR3 sequence (DNA): TGTGCCAGCAGCTTAGGGGAGGGAACTAATGAAAAACTGTTTTTT.

The rearrangement joins TRBV5-3 to TRBJ1-5; 8 nucleotides match TRBD1. TRBV5-3 is recorded as an ORF, its role being uncertain. CDR3 size: 15 residues. J was trimmed by 8 bases and V by 7 bases; bases with no gene match: 14. The CDR3 sequence is CARSRDRLCTEPQHF. The CDR3 DNA reads TGTGCCAGATCCCGGGACAGGTTGTGTACGGAGCCCCAGCATTTT.

V usage is TRBV6-6 and J usage is TRBJ1-5; D gene uncertain. The germline CDR1 and CDR2 sequences are MNHNY and SVGAGI (reference sequence). V gave up 9 bases and J gave up 4 bases, with 16 bases separating them. This CDR3 is 14 amino acids long. This CDR3 reads CASVTNGVNQPQHF. DNA of the CDR3: TGTGCCAGTGTGACGAACGGGGTTAATCAGCCCCAGCATTTT.